These T cell receptor beta chains were read from a single sample in a study of Ad26.COV2.S vaccination and SARS-CoV-2 variants. The assay was immunoSEQ multiplex PCR, and TCRdb's table has in-frame clones only and misses some. Of around 420,000 clones listed, roughly 90% are singletons. The sequencing used peripheral blood, collected in a trial of Ad26.COV2.S vaccine versus placebo. The receptors here all came from a person between 18 and 65 years old who received the Ad26.COV2.S COVID-19 vaccine or a placebo. Both conserved end residues are part of each CDR3. A D gene is named only where the DNA matches it firmly. A clone size is listed for some rows: how often the clone was seen (once, few, many), or a class if it is expanded.

j_gene	abundance	v_gene	d_gene	CDR3aa	CDR3nt
TRBJ2-2	-	TRBV30	-	CAWSFYSTGELFF	TGTGCCTGGAGTTTTTACTCAACCGGGGAGCTGTTTTTT
TRBJ2-3	-	TRBV6-5	-	CASKRDTQYF	TGTGCCAGCAAAAGGGATACGCAGTATTTT
TRBJ1-1	-	TRBV19	-	CASRDKPNTEAFF	TGTGCCAGCCGGGACAAACCGAACACTGAAGCTTTCTTT
TRBJ2-7	-	TRBV30	TRBD2	CAWSVGLAGDEQYF	TGTGCCTGGAGTGTAGGACTAGCGGGGGACGAGCAGTACTTC
TRBJ1-4	-	TRBV29-1	TRBD1	CSALGQGGEKLFF	TGCAGCGCCCTGGGACAGGGAGGTGAAAAACTGTTTTTT
TRBJ1-4	-	TRBV6-1	-	CASSFSVGANEKLFF	TGTGCCAGCAGTTTTTCTGTTGGGGCTAATGAAAAACTGTTTTTT
TRBJ2-1	-	TRBV27	-	CASGDRHNEQFF	TGTGCCAGCGGCGACAGACACAATGAGCAGTTCTTC
TRBJ1-5	once	TRBV19	-	CASSIAESSGQPQHF	TGTGCCAGTAGTATAGCCGAGTCCTCAGGTCAGCCCCAGCATTTT
TRBJ1-5	-	TRBV9	-	CASSVGGNGNQPQHF	TGTGCCAGCAGCGTAGGAGGGAACGGCAATCAGCCCCAGCATTTT
TRBJ1-4	-	TRBV20-1	-	CSASRGSLREKLFF	TGCAGTGCTAGTAGAGGGTCTTTGAGGGAAAAACTGTTTTTT
TRBJ2-7	-	TRBV19	TRBD1	CASSPWTGGLPYEQYF	TGTGCCAGTAGTCCGTGGACAGGGGGTCTGCCCTACGAGCAGTACTTC
TRBJ2-1	-	TRBV28	TRBD2	CASSIGTSGGAAHEQFF	TGTGCCAGCAGTATAGGGACTAGCGGGGGGGCAGCTCATGAGCAGTTCTTC
TRBJ2-6	once	TRBV29-1	-	CSVSNSGANVLTF	TGCAGCGTTAGTAACTCTGGGGCCAACGTCCTGACTTTC
TRBJ2-7	few	TRBV6-2/TRBV6-3	-	CASSYMYEQYF	TGTGCCAGCAGTTACATGTACGAGCAGTACTTC
TRBJ1-1	-	TRBV19	-	CASTPFGLGGARTEAFF	TGTGCCAGTACCCCTTTTGGTTTGGGGGGGGCGCGAACTGAAGCTTTCTTT
TRBJ2-3	-	TRBV19	-	CASGWGDRGRDTQYF	TGTGCCAGTGGTTGGGGGGACCGTGGCCGAGATACGCAGTATTTT
TRBJ1-5	-	TRBV10-3	-	CAISDDQLDSNQPQHF	TGTGCCATCAGTGATGATCAGCTTGATAGCAATCAGCCCCAGCATTTT
TRBJ1-1	-	TRBV5-1	-	CASSLAGSMNTEAFF	TGCGCCAGCAGCTTGGCAGGGTCCATGAACACTGAAGCTTTCTTT
TRBJ1-1	-	TRBV28	TRBD1	CASSYGQGREAFF	TGTGCCAGCAGTTACGGACAGGGGCGCGAAGCTTTCTTT
TRBJ1-1	-	TRBV21-1	-	CASTQWGKQRYQLNTEAFF	TGTGCCAGCACCCAATGGGGGAAACAACGCTACCAGTTGAACACTGAAGCTTTCTTT
TRBJ1-2	once	TRBV3-1/TRBV3-2	-	CASSQDSGYTF	TGTGCCAGCAGCCAAGATAGTGGCTACACCTTC
TRBJ1-4	-	TRBV4-3	-	CASSQAGQGPRRYEKLFF	TGCGCCAGCAGCCAAGCAGGGCAGGGGCCACGGCGGTATGAAAAACTGTTTTTT
TRBJ1-1	-	TRBV9	-	CASSVDLNTEAFF	TGTGCCAGCAGCGTAGACCTGAACACTGAAGCTTTCTTT
TRBJ2-3	-	TRBV7-9	-	CASSFADTQYF	TGTGCCAGCAGCTTCGCAGATACGCAGTATTTT
TRBJ2-2	-	TRBV12-3/TRBV12-4	-	CASSFSGAGELFF	TGTGCCAGCAGTTTTTCGGGGGCCGGGGAGCTGTTTTTT